The T cell receptor beta chain described here comes from a study of T cell repertoires in cytomegalovirus infection. At the level of the study: Through public TCR beta signatures, both CMV infection and matching HLA type were indicated. Study-wide results and limits: Public TCR beta family frequency separated CMV-and-HLA carriers, including in an independent cohort. There were HLA-C-restricted CMV-specific TCR beta clonotypes dominating the ex vivo response.

To note about this clonotype: The antigen remains unidentified.

TCRdb fed the reads into MiXCR, producing one record per CDR3 protein. The sample yields hundreds of thousands of distinct CDR3 sequences, 35% seen once. The sequence derives from a human donor in good health (CMV status not recorded). Some clones in this sample may be carry-over from other donors' samples. Material: PBMCs.

The CDR3, as DNA: TGTGCCAGCAGTTACCCAGGGCATAGCAATCAGCCCCAGCATTTT. Translated, it gives CASSYPGHSNQPQHF. The chain joins TRBV6-2 or TRBV6-3 to TRBJ1-5; weak D call: TRBD1 (5 bases). CDR1 MNHEY and CDR2 SVGEGT come from the germline V gene. V was cut by 2 bases and J by 0 bases, with 8 bases left in between. This CDR3 contains 15 residues.